Listed below are T cell receptor beta chains from one sample, sequenced in a study of T cell changes during pregnancy in multiple sclerosis. Only in-frame clones appear in the TCRdb table, and some are missing; sequencing was by immunoSEQ multiplex PCR. This table has fewer than 60,000 clones, more than 75% appearing once. This specimen was peripheral blood, taken in the second trimester of pregnancy. Source of these receptors: a female donor with multiple sclerosis, enrolled in a pregnancy study. The CDR3 runs from the conserved cysteine through the conserved F or W. A D gene is named only where the DNA matches it firmly. Expanded clones get a size class; other rows say once, few or many, or leave the size out.

NA,TRBD1,TRBV10-1,15,TRBJ2-3,TGCGCCAGCAGTGAGGGACAGGGGGAAGGGGATACGCAGTATTTT,CASSEGQGEGDTQYF
once,TRBD2,TRBV7-2,15,TRBJ2-1,TGTGCCAGCAGCTCGCCTGGCGGGGGATACAATGAGCAGTTCTTC,CASSSPGGGYNEQFF
NA,NA,TRBV6-4,15,TRBJ2-2,TGTGCCAGCAGTGACTCTCCGGGGGACACCGGGGAGCTGTTTTTT,CASSDSPGDTGELFF
NA,NA,TRBV5-1,15,TRBJ1-3,TGCGCCAGCAGCGTTACCCAGGGGACTGGAAACACCATATATTTT,CASSVTQGTGNTIYF
NA,TRBD1,TRBV5-1,13,TRBJ2-7,TGCGCCAGCAGCGTGACAGGGACCTACGAGCAGTACTTC,CASSVTGTYEQYF
NA,NA,TRBV4-3,14,TRBJ1-2,TGCGCCAGCAGCCCCTCCAGCGGACTCTATGGCTACACCTTC,CASSPSSGLYGYTF
NA,NA,TRBV6-6,12,TRBJ2-7,TGTGCCAGCAGTTACATGCGCTACGAGCAGTACTTC,CASSYMRYEQYF
NA,NA,TRBV7-8,16,TRBJ1-5,TGTGCCAGCAGCACGTTGGCAGGGGTGATCAATCAGCCCCAGCATTTT,CASSTLAGVINQPQHF
NA,TRBD1,TRBV19,15,TRBJ1-5,TGTGCCAGTAGTAAGACAGGGGGCGGGAATCAGCCCCAGCATTTT,CASSKTGGGNQPQHF
NA,TRBD1,TRBV4-3,17,TRBJ1-5,TGCGCCAGCAGCCAAGACTTCAGGGGGAAGGCGGGTCAGCCCCAGCATTTT,CASSQDFRGKAGQPQHF
NA,NA,TRBV30,11,TRBJ1-1,TGTGCCTGGAGCCTCGACATTGGAGCTTTCTTT,CAWSLDIGAFF
NA,TRBD2,TRBV2,16,TRBJ2-5,TGTGCCAGCAGTCCTCGACTAGCGGGGAGCCAAGAGACCCAGTACTTC,CASSPRLAGSQETQYF
NA,TRBD1,TRBV6-1,13,TRBJ1-2,TGTGCCAGCGGGTCCGGACAGGCCTATGGCTACACCTTC,CASGSGQAYGYTF
NA,NA,TRBV2,14,TRBJ2-7,TGTGCCAGCAGCCGAAGTTCAGGGTTTTACGAGCAGTACTTC,CASSRSSGFYEQYF
NA,NA,TRBV6-5,16,TRBJ1-6,TGTGCCAGCAGTTACTCAGCAGGGCTAAGCGATTCACCCCTCCACTTT,CASSYSAGLSDSPLHF
once,TRBD2,TRBV15,15,TRBJ2-3,TGTGCCACCAGCAGATACGGGGGGTACACAGATACGCAGTATTTT,CATSRYGGYTDTQYF
few,NA,TRBV20-1,11,TRBJ2-5,TGCAGTGCTTACAGCCGAGAGACCCAGTACTTC,CSAYSRETQYF
NA,NA,TRBV7-8,14,TRBJ1-5,TGTGCCAGCAGCTTTTACTCGGGGGATCAGCCCCAGCATTTT,CASSFYSGDQPQHF
NA,NA,TRBV2,10,TRBJ1-2,TGTGCCAGCAGTGGGGGGGACTACACCTTC,CASSGGDYTF
NA,TRBD1,TRBV6-5,14,TRBJ1-2,TGTGCCAGCAGCCAGGACAGGGCCCCCTATGGCTACACCTTC,CASSQDRAPYGYTF
NA,NA,TRBV5-4,15,TRBJ2-7,TGTGCCAGCAGCTTGGGGGGTCAGGGCTCCTACGAGCAGTACTTC,CASSLGGQGSYEQYF
NA,TRBD2,TRBV5-1,14,TRBJ2-3,TGCGCCAGCACCCGGGGGGGCTTCACAGATACGCAGTATTTT,CASTRGGFTDTQYF
NA,NA,TRBV11-2,14,TRBJ2-1,TGTGCCAGCACCCGAGCTACTACCACCAATGAGCAGTTCTTC,CASTRATTTNEQFF
once,TRBD1,TRBV18,16,TRBJ2-3,TGTGCCAGCTCACCACCGCCTGACAGGGTCACAGATACGCAGTATTTT,CASSPPPDRVTDTQYF
NA,TRBD1,TRBV5-1,15,TRBJ1-2,TGCGCCAGCAGCGCCGGGGACAGGGAGGCGGATGGCTACACCTTC,CASSAGDREADGYTF
NA,NA,TRBV19,15,TRBJ1-6,TGTGCCAGTAGGACGGGGGGGACCTATAATTCACCCCTCCACTTT,CASRTGGTYNSPLHF
NA,NA,TRBV6-5,13,TRBJ1-2,TGTGCCAGCAGTTACGGGCAGCACTATGGCTACACCTTC,CASSYGQHYGYTF
NA,NA,TRBV7-6,14,TRBJ2-7,TGTGCCAGCAGCTTAGCAGGAGAGACCTACGAGCAGTACTTC,CASSLAGETYEQYF
NA,TRBD1,TRBV7-8,17,TRBJ1-5,TGTGCCAGCAGCTCACTCCGGGACAGGGGCTTCCATCAGCCCCAGCATTTT,CASSSLRDRGFHQPQHF
NA,NA,TRBV6-1,13,TRBJ1-1,TGTGCCAGCAGGTCGGGGGACTACACTGAAGCTTTCTTT,CASRSGDYTEAFF
NA,TRBD2,TRBV7-8,16,TRBJ2-2,TGTGCCAGCAGCCCTTTAGCGGGGAGGAACACCGGGGAGCTGTTTTTT,CASSPLAGRNTGELFF
NA,TRBD1,TRBV2,14,TRBJ1-2,TGTGCCAGCAGCACCGGGACAGAGAACTATGGCTACACCTTC,CASSTGTENYGYTF
few,NA,TRBV28,12,TRBJ1-5,TGTGCCAGCAGTTTAAGGAGTCAGCCCCAGCATTTT,CASSLRSQPQHF
NA,NA,TRBV25-1,13,TRBJ2-1,TGTGCCAGCAGTGGTTACAGGGAGAATGAGCAGTTCTTC,CASSGYRENEQFF
NA,NA,TRBV5-1,12,TRBJ1-1,TGCGCCAGCAGCCCCACAGGGTTGAGTGCTTTCTTT,CASSPTGLSAFF
NA,NA,TRBV7-3,16,TRBJ2-1,TGTGCCAGCAGGCCGATTCCGGGACTCTCCTACAATGAGCAGTTCTTC,CASRPIPGLSYNEQFF
NA,NA,TRBV6-5,15,TRBJ2-7,TGTGCCAGCAGTTACTCAGGACATTTAGACTACGAGCAGTACTTC,CASSYSGHLDYEQYF
once,TRBD1,TRBV27,18,TRBJ1-6,TGTGCCAGCAGTTTAAGGGACAGGGGTACGTTCTATAATTCACCCCTCCACTTT,CASSLRDRGTFYNSPLHF
NA,NA,TRBV6-6,16,TRBJ1-5,TGTGCCAGCAGGCCCTTTCTTCTATCTAGCAATCAGCCCCAGCATTTT,CASRPFLLSSNQPQHF
NA,NA,TRBV27,14,TRBJ1-1,TGTGCCAGCAGTTTAAATGGCGGGGACACTGAAGCTTTCTTT,CASSLNGGDTEAFF
NA,TRBD2,TRBV5-4,16,TRBJ2-1,TGTGCCAGCAGCCCCCATGGGACTAGCGGATACAATGAGCAGTTCTTC,CASSPHGTSGYNEQFF
NA,TRBD1,TRBV30,18,TRBJ1-1,TGTGCCTGGAGCGGTGGGGTCCCAAGGGAACAGGGGACTTCAGGGGCTTTCTTT,CAWSGGVPREQGTSGAFF
NA,NA,TRBV27,13,TRBJ1-1,TGTGCCAGCAGTGTGCAGACTAACACTGAAGCTTTCTTT,CASSVQTNTEAFF
once,TRBD1,TRBV27,16,TRBJ2-2,TGTGCCAGCAGTGTTACAGGGGGAACCGGGACCGGGGAGCTGTTTTTT,CASSVTGGTGTGELFF
NA,NA,TRBV7-3,18,TRBJ1-4,TGTGCCAGCAGCCGCATAAACGGAGAACAGGGAGGGGGTGAAAAACTGTTTTTT,CASSRINGEQGGGEKLFF
NA,TRBD1,TRBV30,17,TRBJ1-5,TGTGCCTGGAGTGGGGGACAGGGATGGTTGAGCAATCAGCCCCAGCATTTT,CAWSGGQGWLSNQPQHF
NA,TRBD1,TRBV7-6,16,TRBJ1-3,TGTGCCAGCAGCTTAGAGGGGGCCTGGGGAAGAAACACCATATATTTT,CASSLEGAWGRNTIYF
once,TRBD1,TRBV7-6,14,TRBJ1-1,TGTGCCAGCGTACAGGGGACCATGAACACTGAAGCTTTCTTT,CASVQGTMNTEAFF